There are many counts of the clone carrying this TCR beta chain. A library made for alpha chains picked up this beta chain off target, so its size means little. The time point here: sample taken at primary tumor resection. Whole RNA obtained from tumor, nontumor lung or frozen PBMC underwent sequencing without sorting. TCRdb redid the calling of the 5' RACE reads with MiXCR, one entry per CDR3 protein. The sample contains 8,500 to 9,000 distinct CDR3 sequences, 3.5% to 5.5% of which appear only once. Germline CDR1 reads MDHEN; CDR2 reads SYDVKM. Unmatched junction bases numbered 7, after V lost 4 bases and J lost 1 base. The CDR3 totals 16 residues. The data derive from a study of spatial heterogeneity in lung cancer.

This material consisted of PBMCs, taken at surgery. This chain links TRBV28 with TRBJ2-3; 8 bases are a match to TRBD2. The TCR sequence derives from a male donor with early-stage non-small cell lung cancer. Written as DNA, the CDR3 is TGTGCCAGCAGTTCCCCGGGAGGGATTCGCACAGATACGCAGTATTTT. It is translated as CASSSPGGIRTDTQYF.